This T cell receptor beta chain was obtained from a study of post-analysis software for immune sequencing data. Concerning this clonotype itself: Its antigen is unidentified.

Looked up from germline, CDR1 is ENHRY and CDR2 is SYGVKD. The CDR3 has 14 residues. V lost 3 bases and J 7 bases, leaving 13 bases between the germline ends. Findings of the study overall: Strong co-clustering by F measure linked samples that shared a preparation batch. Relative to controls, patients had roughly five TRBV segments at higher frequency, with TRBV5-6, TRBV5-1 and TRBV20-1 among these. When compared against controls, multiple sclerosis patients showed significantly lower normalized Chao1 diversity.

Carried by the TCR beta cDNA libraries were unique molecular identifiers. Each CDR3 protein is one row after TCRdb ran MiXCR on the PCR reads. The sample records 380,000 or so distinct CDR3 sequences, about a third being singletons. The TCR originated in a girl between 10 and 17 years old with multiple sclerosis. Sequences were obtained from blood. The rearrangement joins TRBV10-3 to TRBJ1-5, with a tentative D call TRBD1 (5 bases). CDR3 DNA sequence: TGTGCCATCAGTGATAAAAGGGGCGAGCAGCCCCAGCATTTT. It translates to CAISDKRGEQPQHF.